Each of the 14 T cell receptor beta chains below was sequenced from the same sample in a study of T cell responses to AZD1222 COVID-19 vaccine. Data came from immunoSEQ multiplex PCR; TCRdb stores just in-frame clones and leaves some out. The sample contains some 130,000 clones, 80% to 95% of which appear only once. The sample in question was peripheral blood, obtained on day 0 of AZD1222 vaccination. These receptors came from an adult in good health.

The chain recombines TRBV6-4 with TRBJ2-2; 8 bases map to TRBD2. V was pared by 3 bases and J by 6 bases, with 6 bases of the junction left unmatched. This CDR3 has 15 amino acids. Germline CDR1 is MRHNA and CDR2 is SNTAGT. CDR3 DNA: TGTGCCAGCAGTGAATCCGGGACTAGTGCCGGGGAGCTGTTTTTT. Translation gives CASSESGTSAGELFF.

The CDR3 sequence: CASSSTGGGETQYF. In DNA, the CDR3 is TGTGCCAGCAGTTCCACAGGGGGTGGAGAGACCCAGTACTTC. The chain couples TRBV28 to TRBJ2-5, with 8 bases aligning to TRBD1. V dropped 4 bases and J dropped 4; count of bases not matched to a gene: 5. Germline V gene data show CDR1 as MDHEN and CDR2 as SYDVKM. CDR3 length equals 14 residues. Supplemented by reference TRBV28 and TRBJ2-5, the full variable domain reads DVKVTQSSRYLVKRTGEKVFLECVQDMDHENMFWYRQDPGLGLRLIYFSYDVKMKEKGDIPEGYSVSREKKERFSLILESASTNQTSMYLCASSSTGGGETQYFGPGTRLLVL.

The genes are TRBV3-1 (or the pseudogene TRBV3-2) and TRBJ2-7, with TRBD2 identical over 8 bases. This CDR3 comprises 16 residues. The V gene's germline CDR1 is LGHDT and CDR2 YNNKEL (reference sequence). V shed 3 bases, J shed 1 base, and the junction held 8 bases outside the gene matches. For the CDR3, the DNA is TGTGCCAGCAGCCAGAACGGGGGGACTAGGTCCTACGAGCAGTACTTC. Its protein is CASSQNGGTRSYEQYF.

The table lists this clone with a few counts. The chain joins TRBV5-1 to TRBJ2-2, with D maybe TRBD1 (5 bases). Trimming cost V 0 bases and J 6 bases, with 6 bases left between them. The germline CDR1 and CDR2 sequences are SGHRS and YFSETQ. This CDR3 region has 13 residues. The CDR3 coding sequence is TGCGCCAGCAGCTTGGACAGGTCCGGGGAGCTGTTTTTT. This codes for CASSLDRSGELFF.

V usage is TRBV9 and J usage is TRBJ1-1; unclear D gene. Trimming cost V 2 bases and J 8 bases, with 7 bases left between them. Germline V gene sequence: CDR1 SGDLS, CDR2 YYNGEE. This CDR3 is built from 11 residues. CDR3 nucleotide sequence: TGTGCCAGCAGCGTTGCACCCGAAGCTTTCTTT. Translating gives CASSVAPEAFF.

This chain uses TRBV19 with TRBJ1-3; TRBD1 aligns across 7 bases. The V and J ends lost 6 bases and 1 base, in that order; junction bases with no gene match: 9. The CDR3 loop spans 16 amino acids. Germline V gene lookup returns CDR1 LNHDA and CDR2 SQIVND (reference sequence). For the CDR3, the DNA is TGTGCCAGTAGAGGGGGCAGGGCACGTTCTGGAAACACCATATATTTT. Translation: CASRGGRARSGNTIYF. Variable domain in full (rest from reference TRBV19 and TRBJ1-3): DGGITQSPKYLFRKEGQNVTLSCEQNLNHDAMYWYRQDPGQGLRLIYYSQIVNDFQKGDIAEGYSVSREKKESFPLTVTSAQKNPTAFYLCASRGGRARSGNTIYFGEGSWLTVV.

The gene calls are TRBV28 and TRBJ1-2; D not certain. The CDR3 is made up of 13 amino acids. The V gene lost 3 bases and the J gene lost 2 bases, with 7 bases spanning the gap. CDR1 is MDHEN and CDR2 is SYDVKM in the germline V gene. The CDR3 loop is CASSFRGNYGYTF. CDR3 DNA sequence: TGTGCCAGCAGTTTTCGGGGAAACTATGGCTACACCTTC.

The rearrangement uses TRBV15 and TRBJ2-3, with D perhaps TRBD2 (6 bases). There are 11 residues in the CDR3. V shed 8 bases and J shed 9 bases, with 12 bases lying between them. Germline CDR1 and CDR2: LNHNV and YYDKDF (reference sequence). This chain's CDR3 is CATGGVDTQYF. Written as DNA, the CDR3 is TGTGCCACCGGAGGGGTAGACACGCAGTATTTT.

The chain is built from TRBV28 and TRBJ2-5; a weak D match, TRBD1 (6 bases). The germline CDR1 and CDR2 sequences are MDHEN and SYDVKM. Trimming left V 5 bases short and J 5 bases short, with 18 bases between. The CDR3 loop spans 15 amino acids. CDR3 sequence (DNA): TGTGCCAGCAGTACCCAGGGGTCGGGGCTGGAGACCCAGTACTTC. Translated, it gives CASSTQGSGLETQYF.

V usage is TRBV19 and J usage is TRBJ1-5; 8 positions match TRBD1. CDR3 size: 15 residues. The germline CDR1 and CDR2 sequences are LNHDA and SQIVND (reference sequence). J gave up 1 base and V 6 bases, and 5 bases lay outside the gene matches. In nucleotides, the CDR3 is TGTGCCAGTAGCGTCCAGGGGGCCAGCAATCAGCCCCAGCATTTT. Amino acid sequence: CASSVQGASNQPQHF.

The rearrangement links TRBV6-1 to TRBJ1-3; the D gene is possibly TRBD1 (6 bases). From germline, CDR1 is MNHNS and CDR2 SASEGT. The V gene lost 4 bases and the J gene lost 4 bases, with 26 bases spanning the gap. The CDR3 sequence is 19 residues long. The DNA for the CDR3 is TGTGCCAGCAGTGCCGCAGGGGTAAGGGGCACAGTAGTCGGAAACACCATATATTTT. Residues: CASSAAGVRGTVVGNTIYF.

V and J are TRBV2 and TRBJ2-1; D perhaps matches TRBD1 (6 bases). In germline, CDR1 is SNHLY, CDR2 FYNNEI. Trimming stripped 6 bases from V and 9 bases from J, with 15 bases between. This CDR3 is 13 amino acids long. Here the CDR3 reads CASRVGGTLEQFF. The CDR3 bases are TGTGCCAGCAGAGTAGGGGGTACACTTGAGCAGTTCTTC. Supplemented by reference TRBV2 and TRBJ2-1, the full variable domain reads EPEVTQTPSHQVTQMGQEVILRCVPISNHLYFYWYRQILGQKVEFLVSFYNNEISEKSEIFDDQFSVERPDGSNFTLKIRSTKLEDSAMYFCASRVGGTLEQFFGPGTRLTVL.

This chain joins TRBV9 and TRBJ1-5; TRBD1 matches 8 bases. V lost 3 bases, J lost 9 bases, and 8 bases stayed unmatched. The CDR3 loop spans 14 amino acids. The germline gives CDR1 SGDLS, CDR2 YYNGEE. CDR3 sequence (DNA): TGTGCCAGCAGCGACAGGGGGATCAAAGGGCCCCAGCATTTT. Its protein product is CASSDRGIKGPQHF.

The chain recombines TRBV7-3 with TRBJ2-2, with no clear D. In germline, CDR1 is SGHTA, CDR2 FQGTGA. With 6 bases removed from V and 2 bases from J, the gap between germline ends came to 10 bases. The CDR3 has 14 residues. CDR3 residues: CASRSDGNTGELFF. The CDR3 coding sequence is TGTGCCAGCAGATCAGACGGAAACACCGGGGAGCTGTTTTTT. Full variable domain (missing parts from reference TRBV7-3 and TRBJ2-2): GAGVSQTPSNKVTEKGKYVELRCDPISGHTALYWYRQSLGQGPEFLIYFQGTGAADDSGLPNDRFFAVRPEGSVSTLKIQRTERGDSAVYLCASRSDGNTGELFFGEGSRLTVL.